This record covers a single T cell receptor (beta chain). The CDR3 consists of 15 residues. After removal of 6 bases from V and 4 bases from J, the junction contained 9 bases not matched to a gene. Per germline, CDR1 MNHEY and CDR2 SMNVEV (reference sequence). Data came from immunoSEQ multiplex PCR; TCRdb stores just in-frame clones and leaves some out. The data contain about 2.1 million clones, 93% of them singletons. This specimen belongs to a study of shared clonotypes between healthy human individuals. Study context: Three plates each covered CD4 naive and memory; CD8 naive two, CD8 memory one.

Positive CCR7 selection of CD45RO-negative cells yielded the naive CD8 cells, and terminally differentiated effector memory CD45RA+ cells were excluded. Only Caucasian adults living in Nashville, Tennessee served as donors. The V gene is TRBV27, the J gene TRBJ2-1, with TRBD1 identical over 7 bases. The sample comprised naive CD8+ T cells from PBMCs. The origin of this receptor is a man younger than 35 in good health. Some clones in this sample may be carry-over from other donors' samples. CDR3 sequence: CASRPTGSAYNEQFF. The CDR3 region has the DNA TGTGCCAGCAGGCCGACAGGGTCCGCTTACAATGAGCAGTTCTTC.